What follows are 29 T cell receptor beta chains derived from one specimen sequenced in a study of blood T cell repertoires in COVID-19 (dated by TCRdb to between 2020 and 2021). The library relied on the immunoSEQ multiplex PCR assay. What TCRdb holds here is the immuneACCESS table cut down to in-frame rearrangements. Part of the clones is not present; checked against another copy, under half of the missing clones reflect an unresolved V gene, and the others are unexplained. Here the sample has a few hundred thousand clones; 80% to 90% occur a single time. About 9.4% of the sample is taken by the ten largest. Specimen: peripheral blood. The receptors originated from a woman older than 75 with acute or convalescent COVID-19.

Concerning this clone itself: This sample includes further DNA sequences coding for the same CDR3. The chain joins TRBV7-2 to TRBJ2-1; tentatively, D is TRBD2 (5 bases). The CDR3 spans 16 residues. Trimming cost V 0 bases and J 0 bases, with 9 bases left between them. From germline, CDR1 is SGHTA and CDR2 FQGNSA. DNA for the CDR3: TGTGCCAGCAGCTTAGCACGAGGGAGCTCCTACAATGAGCAGTTCTTC. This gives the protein CASSLARGSSYNEQFF.

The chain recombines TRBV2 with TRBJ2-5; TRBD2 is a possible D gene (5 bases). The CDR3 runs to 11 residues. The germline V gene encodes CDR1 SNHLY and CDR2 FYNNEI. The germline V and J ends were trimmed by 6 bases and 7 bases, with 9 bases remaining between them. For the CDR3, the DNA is TGTGCCAGCAGGGGTGAGGGGACCCAGTACTTC. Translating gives CASRGEGTQYF.

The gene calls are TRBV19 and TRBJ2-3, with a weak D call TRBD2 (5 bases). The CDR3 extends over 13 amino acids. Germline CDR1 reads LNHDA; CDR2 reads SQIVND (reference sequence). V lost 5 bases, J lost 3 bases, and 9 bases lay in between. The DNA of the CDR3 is TGTGCCAGTAGTCCTCAGCGGACAGATACGCAGTATTTT. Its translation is CASSPQRTDTQYF.

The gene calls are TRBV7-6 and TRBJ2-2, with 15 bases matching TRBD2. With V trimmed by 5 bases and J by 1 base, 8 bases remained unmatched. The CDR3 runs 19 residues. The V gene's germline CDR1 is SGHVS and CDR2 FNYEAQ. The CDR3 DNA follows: TGTGCCAGCAGCCCAGGACTAGCGGGAGGGCCGGTGAACACCGGGGAGCTGTTTTTT. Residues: CASSPGLAGGPVNTGELFF. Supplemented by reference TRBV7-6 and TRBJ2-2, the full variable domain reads GAGVSQSPRYKVTKRGQDVALRCDPISGHVSLYWYRQALGQGPEFLTYFNYEAQQDKSGLPNDRFSAERPEGSISTLTIQRTEQRDSAMYRCASSPGLAGGPVNTGELFFGEGSRLTVL.

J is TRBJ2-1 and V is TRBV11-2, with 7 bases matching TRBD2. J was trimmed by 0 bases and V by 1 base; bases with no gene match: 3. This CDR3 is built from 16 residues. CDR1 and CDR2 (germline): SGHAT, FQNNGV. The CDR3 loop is CASSLGAGNSYNEQFF. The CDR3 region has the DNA TGTGCCAGCAGCTTAGGAGCGGGAAACTCCTACAATGAGCAGTTCTTC.

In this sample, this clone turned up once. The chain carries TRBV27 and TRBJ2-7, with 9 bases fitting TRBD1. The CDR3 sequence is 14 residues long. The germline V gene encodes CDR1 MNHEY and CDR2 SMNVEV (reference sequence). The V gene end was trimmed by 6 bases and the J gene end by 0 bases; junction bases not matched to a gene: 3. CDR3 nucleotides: TGTGCCAGCAGGGGACAGGGTCTCTCCTACGAGCAGTACTTC. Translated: CASRGQGLSYEQYF.

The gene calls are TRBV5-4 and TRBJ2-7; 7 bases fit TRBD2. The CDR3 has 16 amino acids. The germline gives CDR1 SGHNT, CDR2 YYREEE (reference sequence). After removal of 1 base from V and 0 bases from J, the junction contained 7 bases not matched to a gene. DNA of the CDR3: TGTGCCAGCAGCTTGTTCTCGGGGGGAAGCTCCTACGAGCAGTACTTC. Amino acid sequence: CASSLFSGGSSYEQYF.

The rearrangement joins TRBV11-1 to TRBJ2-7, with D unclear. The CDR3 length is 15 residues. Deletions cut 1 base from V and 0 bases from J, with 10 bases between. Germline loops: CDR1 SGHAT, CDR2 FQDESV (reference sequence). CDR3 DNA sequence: TGTGCCAGCAGCTTAGAATCTGTACTCTCCTACGAGCAGTACTTC. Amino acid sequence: CASSLESVLSYEQYF.

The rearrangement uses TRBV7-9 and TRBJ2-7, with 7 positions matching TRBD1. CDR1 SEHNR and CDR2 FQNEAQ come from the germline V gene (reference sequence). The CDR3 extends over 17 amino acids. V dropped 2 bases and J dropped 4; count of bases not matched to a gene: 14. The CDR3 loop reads CASSLSIGTDRSYEQYF. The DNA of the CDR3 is TGTGCCAGCAGCTTAAGCATCGGGACAGACCGAAGTTACGAGCAGTACTTC.

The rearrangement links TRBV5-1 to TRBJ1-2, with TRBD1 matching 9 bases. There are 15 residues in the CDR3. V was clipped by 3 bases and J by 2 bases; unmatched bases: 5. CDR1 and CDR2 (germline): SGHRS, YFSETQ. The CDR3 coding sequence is TGCGCCAGCAGCTCCAGCGGGACAGGGAACTATGGCTACACCTTC. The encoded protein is CASSSSGTGNYGYTF.

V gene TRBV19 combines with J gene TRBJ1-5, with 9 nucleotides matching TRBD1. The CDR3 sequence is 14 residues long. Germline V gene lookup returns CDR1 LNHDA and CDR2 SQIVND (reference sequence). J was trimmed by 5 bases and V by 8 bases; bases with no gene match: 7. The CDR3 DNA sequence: TGTGCCAGTCACCGGGACAGGGTGGATCAGCCCCAGCATTTT. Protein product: CASHRDRVDQPQHF.

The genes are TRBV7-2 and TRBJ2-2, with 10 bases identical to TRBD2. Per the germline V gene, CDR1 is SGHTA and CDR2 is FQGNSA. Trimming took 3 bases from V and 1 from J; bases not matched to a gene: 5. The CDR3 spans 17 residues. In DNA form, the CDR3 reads TGTGCCAGCAGCTTCCTAGCGGGGGCTAAGAACACCGGGGAGCTGTTTTTT. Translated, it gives CASSFLAGAKNTGELFF.

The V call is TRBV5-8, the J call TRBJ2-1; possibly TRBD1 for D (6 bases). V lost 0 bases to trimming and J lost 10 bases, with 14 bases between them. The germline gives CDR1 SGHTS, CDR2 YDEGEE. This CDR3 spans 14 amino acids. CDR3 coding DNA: TGTGCCAGCAGCTTGGTGGGACAACCCTGGGAGCAGTTCTTC. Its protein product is CASSLVGQPWEQFF.

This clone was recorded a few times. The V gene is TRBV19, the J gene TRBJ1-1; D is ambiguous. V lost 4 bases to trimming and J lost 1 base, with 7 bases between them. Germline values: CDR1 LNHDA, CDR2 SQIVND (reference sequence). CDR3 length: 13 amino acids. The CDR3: CASSSQKNTEAFF. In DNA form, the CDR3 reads TGTGCCAGTAGTAGTCAGAAGAACACTGAAGCTTTCTTT.

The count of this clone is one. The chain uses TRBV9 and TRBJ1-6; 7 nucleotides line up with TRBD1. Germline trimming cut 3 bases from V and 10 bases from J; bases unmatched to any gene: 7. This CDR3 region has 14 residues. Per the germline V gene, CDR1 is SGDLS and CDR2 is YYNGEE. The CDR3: CASSEGGLSSPLHF. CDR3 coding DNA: TGTGCCAGCAGCGAAGGGGGCTTAAGCTCACCCCTCCACTTT.

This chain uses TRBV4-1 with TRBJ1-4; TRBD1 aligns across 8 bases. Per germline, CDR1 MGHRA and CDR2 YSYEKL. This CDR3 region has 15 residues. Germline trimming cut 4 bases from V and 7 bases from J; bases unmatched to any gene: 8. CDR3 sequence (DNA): TGCGCCAGCAGCCCTCTGGAGACAGGGGTTGAAAAACTGTTTTTT. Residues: CASSPLETGVEKLFF.

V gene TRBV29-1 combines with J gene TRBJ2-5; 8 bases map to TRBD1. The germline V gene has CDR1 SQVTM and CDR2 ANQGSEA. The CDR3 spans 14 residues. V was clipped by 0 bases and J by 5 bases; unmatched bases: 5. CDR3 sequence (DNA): TGCAGCGTTGAAGAATCAGGGGGCGGCGAGACCCAGTACTTC. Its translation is CSVEESGGGETQYF.

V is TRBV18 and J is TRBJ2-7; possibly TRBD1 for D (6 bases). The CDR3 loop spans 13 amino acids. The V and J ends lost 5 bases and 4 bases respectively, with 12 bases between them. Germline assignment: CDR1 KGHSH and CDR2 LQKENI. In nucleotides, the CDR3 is TGTGCCAGCTCATCCCAACAGGGTTACGAGCAGTACTTC. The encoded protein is CASSSQQGYEQYF.

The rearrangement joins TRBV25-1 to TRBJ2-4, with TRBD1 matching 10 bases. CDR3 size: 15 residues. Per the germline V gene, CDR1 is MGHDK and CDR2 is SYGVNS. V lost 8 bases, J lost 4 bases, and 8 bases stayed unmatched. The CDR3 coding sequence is TGTGCCAGCCATCCCGGGGACAGGGGAAAAAACATTCAGTACTTC. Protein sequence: CASHPGDRGKNIQYF.

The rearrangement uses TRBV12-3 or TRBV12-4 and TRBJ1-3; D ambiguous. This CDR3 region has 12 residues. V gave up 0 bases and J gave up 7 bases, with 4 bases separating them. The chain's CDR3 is CASSLALNTIYF. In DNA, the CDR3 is TGTGCCAGCAGTTTAGCCCTTAACACCATATATTTT.

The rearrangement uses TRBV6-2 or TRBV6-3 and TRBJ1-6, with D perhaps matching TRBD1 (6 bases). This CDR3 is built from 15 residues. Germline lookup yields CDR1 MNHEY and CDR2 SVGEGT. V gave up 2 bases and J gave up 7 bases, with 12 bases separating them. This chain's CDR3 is CASSYEGVANSPLHF. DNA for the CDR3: TGTGCCAGCAGTTACGAGGGGGTCGCGAATTCACCCCTCCACTTT.

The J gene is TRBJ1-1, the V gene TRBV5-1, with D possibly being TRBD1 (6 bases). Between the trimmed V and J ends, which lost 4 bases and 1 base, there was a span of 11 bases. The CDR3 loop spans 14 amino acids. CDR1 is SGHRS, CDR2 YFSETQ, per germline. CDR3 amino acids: CASSPSTGNTEAFF. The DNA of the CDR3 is TGCGCCAGCAGCCCGTCGACAGGGAACACTGAAGCTTTCTTT.

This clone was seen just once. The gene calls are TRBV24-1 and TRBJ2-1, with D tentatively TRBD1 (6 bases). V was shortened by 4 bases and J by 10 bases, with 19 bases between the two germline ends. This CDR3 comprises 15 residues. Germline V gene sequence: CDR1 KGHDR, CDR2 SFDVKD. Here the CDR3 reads CATSDGTSNEWEQFF. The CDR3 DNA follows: TGTGCCACCAGTGACGGGACATCAAACGAGTGGGAGCAGTTCTTC.

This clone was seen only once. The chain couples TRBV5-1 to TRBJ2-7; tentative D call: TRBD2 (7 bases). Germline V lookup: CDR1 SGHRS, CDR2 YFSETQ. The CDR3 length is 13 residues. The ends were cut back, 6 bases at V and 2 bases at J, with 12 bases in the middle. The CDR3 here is CASTVGGPYEQYF. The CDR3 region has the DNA TGCGCCAGCACCGTCGGGGGGCCCTACGAGCAGTACTTC.

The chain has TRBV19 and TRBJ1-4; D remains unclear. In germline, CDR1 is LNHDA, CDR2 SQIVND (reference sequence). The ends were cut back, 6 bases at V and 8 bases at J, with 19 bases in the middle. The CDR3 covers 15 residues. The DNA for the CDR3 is TGTGCCAGTAGGGAGGTCGGAGGAACTACGGAAAAACTGTTTTTT. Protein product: CASREVGGTTEKLFF.

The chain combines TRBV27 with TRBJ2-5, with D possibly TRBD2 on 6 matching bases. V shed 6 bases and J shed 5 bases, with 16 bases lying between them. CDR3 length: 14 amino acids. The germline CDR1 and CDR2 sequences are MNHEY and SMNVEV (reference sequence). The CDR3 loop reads CASRGGPLRETQYF. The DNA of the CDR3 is TGTGCCAGCAGGGGAGGTCCCCTAAGGGAGACCCAGTACTTC.

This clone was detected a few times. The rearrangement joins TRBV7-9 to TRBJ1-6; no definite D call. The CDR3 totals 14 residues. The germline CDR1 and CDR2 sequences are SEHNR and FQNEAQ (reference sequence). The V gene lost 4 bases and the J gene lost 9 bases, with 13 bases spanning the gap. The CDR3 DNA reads TGTGCCAGCAGCTCCCGGGAAGTAACTTCACCCCTCCACTTT. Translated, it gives CASSSREVTSPLHF.

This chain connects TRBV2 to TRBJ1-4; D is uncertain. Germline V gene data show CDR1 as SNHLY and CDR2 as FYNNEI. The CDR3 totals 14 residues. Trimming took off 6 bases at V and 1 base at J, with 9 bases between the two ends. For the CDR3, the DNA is TGTGCCAGCAGGCTCATGAGAACTAATGAAAAACTGTTTTTT. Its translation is CASRLMRTNEKLFF. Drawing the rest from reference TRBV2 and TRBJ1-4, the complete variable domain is EPEVTQTPSHQVTQMGQEVILRCVPISNHLYFYWYRQILGQKVEFLVSFYNNEISEKSEIFDDQFSVERPDGSNFTLKIRSTKLEDSAMYFCASRLMRTNEKLFFGSGTQLSVL.

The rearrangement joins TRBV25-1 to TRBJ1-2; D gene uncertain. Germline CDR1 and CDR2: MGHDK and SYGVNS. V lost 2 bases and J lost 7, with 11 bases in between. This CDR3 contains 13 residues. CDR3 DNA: TGTGCCAGCAGTGAAGTGGGGAGGACTGGCTACACCTTC. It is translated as CASSEVGRTGYTF.